These T cell receptor beta chains were read from a single sample in a study of cytomegalovirus exposure and HLA in healthy donors. Some clones are missing from TCRdb's copy, which holds only in-frame ones; the method was immunoSEQ multiplex PCR. The sample holds over 100,000 clones, 70% seen once. The specimen sequenced was PBMCs. The source of these receptors is a man between 25 and 39 years old in good health and CMV-seropositive. Both conserved end residues are part of each CDR3. Fields, in order: J gene, V gene, CDR3 length, clone size, D gene, CDR3 protein, CDR3 DNA. The D gene is left open where the match is weak. Clone size is not always given. Where it is, it says once, few, many or a class for expanded clones.

J gene: TRBJ2-7; V gene: TRBV9; CDR3 length: 15; clone size: .; D gene: .; CDR3 protein: CASSVSREGFHEQYF; CDR3 DNA: TGTGCCAGCAGCGTCTCTCGGGAAGGGTTCCACGAGCAGTACTTC
J gene: TRBJ1-2; V gene: TRBV7-8; CDR3 length: 15; clone size: .; D gene: .; CDR3 protein: CASSLEAGARYGYTF; CDR3 DNA: TGTGCCAGCAGCTTAGAGGCTGGGGCCCGCTATGGCTACACCTTC
J gene: TRBJ1-5; V gene: TRBV20-1; CDR3 length: 11; clone size: few; D gene: .; CDR3 protein: CSAHLLGSQHF; CDR3 DNA: TGCAGTGCTCACCTTCTCGGTTCCCAGCATTTT
J gene: TRBJ2-3; V gene: TRBV6-4; CDR3 length: 15; clone size: .; D gene: TRBD2; CDR3 protein: CASSMGLAWTDTQYF; CDR3 DNA: TGTGCCAGTAGTATGGGACTAGCGTGGACAGATACGCAGTATTTT
J gene: TRBJ2-5; V gene: TRBV6-5; CDR3 length: 13; clone size: few; D gene: .; CDR3 protein: CASSYSREETQYF; CDR3 DNA: TGTGCCAGCAGTTACTCCAGGGAAGAGACCCAGTACTTC
J gene: TRBJ2-5; V gene: TRBV7-2; CDR3 length: 14; clone size: .; D gene: .; CDR3 protein: CASSLGFRQETQYF; CDR3 DNA: TGTGCCAGCAGCTTGGGCTTCCGGCAAGAGACCCAGTACTTC
J gene: TRBJ2-2; V gene: TRBV28; CDR3 length: 16; clone size: few; D gene: TRBD2; CDR3 protein: CASSLLTGGNTGELFF; CDR3 DNA: TGTGCCAGCAGTTTATTAACGGGGGGGAACACCGGGGAGCTGTTTTTT
J gene: TRBJ1-3; V gene: TRBV7-2; CDR3 length: 19; clone size: .; D gene: .; CDR3 protein: CASSFLGEAEISSGNTIYF; CDR3 DNA: TGTGCCAGCAGCTTCTTGGGGGAGGCCGAGATTAGCTCTGGAAACACCATATATTTT
J gene: TRBJ1-2; V gene: TRBV5-1; CDR3 length: 19; clone size: once; D gene: TRBD1; CDR3 protein: CASRRKGQGAKRGPYGYTF; CDR3 DNA: TGCGCCAGCAGACGTAAGGGACAGGGGGCGAAAAGGGGACCCTATGGCTACACCTTC
J gene: TRBJ2-3; V gene: TRBV30; CDR3 length: 15; clone size: .; D gene: .; CDR3 protein: CAWSVIGGVPDTQYF; CDR3 DNA: TGTGCCTGGAGTGTAATCGGGGGAGTGCCAGATACGCAGTATTTT
J gene: TRBJ2-2; V gene: TRBV2; CDR3 length: 14; clone size: .; D gene: .; CDR3 protein: CASSSGINTGELFF; CDR3 DNA: TGTGCCAGCAGTTCAGGTATCAACACCGGGGAGCTGTTTTTT
J gene: TRBJ1-3; V gene: TRBV19; CDR3 length: 17; clone size: .; D gene: TRBD1; CDR3 protein: CASSMYPGTASGNTIYF; CDR3 DNA: TGTGCCAGTAGTATGTATCCGGGGACAGCCTCTGGAAACACCATATATTTT
J gene: TRBJ1-1; V gene: TRBV5-6; CDR3 length: 13; clone size: few; D gene: TRBD1; CDR3 protein: CASSRTGGTEAFF; CDR3 DNA: TGTGCCAGCAGCCGGACAGGGGGCACTGAAGCTTTCTTT
J gene: TRBJ2-2; V gene: TRBV27; CDR3 length: 17; clone size: .; D gene: TRBD2; CDR3 protein: CASSLPGLAVNTGELFF; CDR3 DNA: TGTGCCAGCAGTTTACCGGGACTAGCGGTAAACACCGGGGAGCTGTTTTTT
J gene: TRBJ2-7; V gene: TRBV7-9; CDR3 length: 19; clone size: .; D gene: TRBD2; CDR3 protein: CAVRTTGLAGGHSSYEQYF; CDR3 DNA: TGTGCCGTCCGAACCACGGGACTAGCGGGGGGCCATAGCTCCTACGAGCAGTACTTC
J gene: TRBJ2-1; V gene: TRBV19; CDR3 length: 17; clone size: .; D gene: .; CDR3 protein: CASSIEGLRRGYNEQFF; CDR3 DNA: TGTGCCAGTAGTATAGAGGGATTGCGACGGGGTTACAATGAGCAGTTCTTC
J gene: TRBJ1-1; V gene: TRBV5-4; CDR3 length: 15; clone size: few; D gene: .; CDR3 protein: CASSSVGGMNTEAFF; CDR3 DNA: TGTGCCAGCAGCTCGGTCGGAGGAATGAACACTGAAGCTTTCTTT
J gene: TRBJ1-1; V gene: TRBV30; CDR3 length: 12; clone size: .; D gene: TRBD1; CDR3 protein: CAWVTGGAEAFF; CDR3 DNA: TGTGCCTGGGTGACAGGGGGAGCTGAAGCTTTCTTT
J gene: TRBJ1-5; V gene: TRBV15; CDR3 length: 15; clone size: few; D gene: .; CDR3 protein: CATSRDKGRGQPQHF; CDR3 DNA: TGTGCCACCAGCAGAGATAAGGGAAGAGGGCAGCCCCAGCATTTT
J gene: TRBJ2-7; V gene: TRBV28; CDR3 length: 13; clone size: .; D gene: .; CDR3 protein: CASNQTGKREQYF; CDR3 DNA: TGTGCCAGCAATCAGACAGGCAAGAGGGAGCAGTACTTC
J gene: TRBJ2-3; V gene: TRBV7-7; CDR3 length: 13; clone size: .; D gene: TRBD1; CDR3 protein: CASSLGQEDTQYF; CDR3 DNA: TGTGCTAGCAGCTTAGGACAGGAAGATACGCAGTATTTT
J gene: TRBJ2-5; V gene: TRBV28; CDR3 length: 13; clone size: .; D gene: .; CDR3 protein: CASSWTGKETQYF; CDR3 DNA: TGTGCCAGCAGCTGGACTGGTAAAGAGACCCAGTACTTC
J gene: TRBJ2-1; V gene: TRBV19; CDR3 length: 17; clone size: once; D gene: TRBD2; CDR3 protein: CASSIVTGLAGNNEQFF; CDR3 DNA: TGTGCCAGTAGTATAGTGACGGGACTAGCGGGGAACAATGAGCAGTTCTTC
J gene: TRBJ1-2; V gene: TRBV30; CDR3 length: 13; clone size: .; D gene: .; CDR3 protein: CASTGTTSYGYTF; CDR3 DNA: TGTGCCTCGACGGGGACAACGAGTTATGGCTACACCTTC
J gene: TRBJ1-2; V gene: TRBV6-5; CDR3 length: 13; clone size: .; D gene: .; CDR3 protein: CASSYSTGDGYTF; CDR3 DNA: TGTGCCAGCAGTTACTCGACGGGTGATGGCTACACCTTC
J gene: TRBJ1-4; V gene: TRBV27; CDR3 length: 12; clone size: .; D gene: TRBD1; CDR3 protein: CASTHRGEKLFF; CDR3 DNA: TGTGCCAGCACCCACAGGGGGGAAAAACTGTTTTTT
J gene: TRBJ2-1; V gene: TRBV13; CDR3 length: 15; clone size: few; D gene: .; CDR3 protein: CASSLEGGRINEQFF; CDR3 DNA: TGTGCCAGCAGCTTAGAAGGGGGTAGGATCAATGAGCAGTTCTTC
J gene: TRBJ2-3; V gene: TRBV29-1; CDR3 length: 14; clone size: .; D gene: TRBD1; CDR3 protein: CSVPRGLGTDTQYF; CDR3 DNA: TGCAGCGTGCCCAGGGGGCTGGGCACAGATACGCAGTATTTT
J gene: TRBJ2-7; V gene: TRBV7-9; CDR3 length: 14; clone size: .; D gene: .; CDR3 protein: CASSQLSRPYEQYF; CDR3 DNA: TGTGCCAGCAGCCAACTATCCAGACCCTACGAGCAGTACTTC
J gene: TRBJ2-5; V gene: TRBV5-4; CDR3 length: 14; clone size: once; D gene: TRBD2; CDR3 protein: CASSRGTSGETQYF; CDR3 DNA: TGTGCCAGCAGTCGCGGGACTAGCGGGGAGACCCAGTACTTC
J gene: TRBJ1-2; V gene: TRBV6-5; CDR3 length: 14; clone size: .; D gene: .; CDR3 protein: CASSYGGEGYGYTF; CDR3 DNA: TGTGCCAGCAGTTACGGGGGGGAAGGCTATGGCTACACCTTC
J gene: TRBJ1-6; V gene: TRBV30; CDR3 length: 12; clone size: .; D gene: .; CDR3 protein: CAWSVQYSPLHF; CDR3 DNA: TGTGCCTGGAGTGTTCAGTATTCACCCCTCCACTTT
J gene: TRBJ2-1; V gene: TRBV30; CDR3 length: 17; clone size: .; D gene: TRBD2; CDR3 protein: CACLRSGGAEAYNEQFF; CDR3 DNA: TGTGCCTGCCTGCGGAGCGGGGGGGCCGAAGCCTACAATGAGCAGTTCTTC
J gene: TRBJ1-2; V gene: TRBV27; CDR3 length: 13; clone size: .; D gene: .; CDR3 protein: CASSFGANYGYTF; CDR3 DNA: TGTGCCAGCAGTTTCGGGGCTAACTATGGCTACACCTTC
J gene: TRBJ2-3; V gene: TRBV4-3; CDR3 length: 16; clone size: .; D gene: .; CDR3 protein: CASSQDLRQWGDTQYF; CDR3 DNA: TGCGCCAGCAGCCAAGATCTACGGCAGTGGGGCGATACGCAGTATTTT
J gene: TRBJ2-3; V gene: TRBV6-5; CDR3 length: 11; clone size: .; D gene: .; CDR3 protein: CASTNTDTQYF; CDR3 DNA: TGTGCCAGCACCAACACAGATACGCAGTATTTT
J gene: TRBJ2-5; V gene: TRBV5-6; CDR3 length: 14; clone size: .; D gene: TRBD2; CDR3 protein: CASSSGLAEETQYF; CDR3 DNA: TGTGCCAGCAGCTCAGGACTAGCGGAAGAGACCCAGTACTTC
J gene: TRBJ2-2; V gene: TRBV6-5; CDR3 length: 16; clone size: .; D gene: TRBD1; CDR3 protein: CASSSRTGVSSGELFF; CDR3 DNA: TGTGCCAGCAGTTCCAGGACAGGGGTATCATCCGGGGAGCTGTTTTTT
J gene: TRBJ1-2; V gene: TRBV27; CDR3 length: 14; clone size: .; D gene: TRBD1; CDR3 protein: CASSYVGTDYGYTF; CDR3 DNA: TGTGCCAGCAGTTATGTGGGGACAGACTATGGCTACACCTTC
J gene: TRBJ1-5; V gene: TRBV28; CDR3 length: 17; clone size: .; D gene: .; CDR3 protein: CASSLFRQHYSNQPQHF; CDR3 DNA: TGTGCCAGCAGTTTATTCAGACAGCACTATAGCAATCAGCCCCAGCATTTT
J gene: TRBJ2-4; V gene: TRBV21-1; CDR3 length: 21; clone size: .; D gene: .; CDR3 protein: CASSLEYLCPWERRFKNIQYF; CDR3 DNA: .
J gene: TRBJ1-2; V gene: TRBV6-5; CDR3 length: 16; clone size: .; D gene: TRBD1; CDR3 protein: CASSSGTGIMSYGYTF; CDR3 DNA: TGTGCCAGCAGTTCCGGGACAGGGATAATGAGCTATGGCTACACCTTC
J gene: TRBJ1-5; V gene: TRBV19; CDR3 length: 17; clone size: .; D gene: TRBD1; CDR3 protein: CASSSSMGTDYHQPQHF; CDR3 DNA: TGTGCCAGTAGTTCATCGATGGGGACAGACTACCATCAGCCCCAGCATTTT
J gene: TRBJ2-7; V gene: TRBV9; CDR3 length: 14; clone size: .; D gene: TRBD1; CDR3 protein: CASSVWTGEGEQYF; CDR3 DNA: TGTGCCAGCAGCGTATGGACAGGGGAGGGCGAGCAGTACTTC
J gene: TRBJ1-5; V gene: TRBV28; CDR3 length: 13; clone size: .; D gene: .; CDR3 protein: CASSLPRGRPQHF; CDR3 DNA: TGTGCCAGCAGTTTACCCCGTGGCCGGCCCCAGCATTTT
J gene: TRBJ2-7; V gene: TRBV7-8; CDR3 length: 13; clone size: .; D gene: .; CDR3 protein: CASSLDYAYEQYF; CDR3 DNA: TGTGCCAGCAGCTTGGACTACGCCTACGAGCAGTACTTC
J gene: TRBJ2-1; V gene: TRBV19; CDR3 length: 13; clone size: .; D gene: .; CDR3 protein: CASRGHRDNEQFF; CDR3 DNA: TGTGCCAGTAGGGGGCATCGGGACAATGAGCAGTTCTTC
J gene: TRBJ1-1; V gene: TRBV4-3; CDR3 length: 12; clone size: .; D gene: TRBD1; CDR3 protein: CASSQDRGGAFF; CDR3 DNA: TGCGCCAGCAGCCAGGACAGGGGGGGAGCTTTCTTT
J gene: TRBJ1-2; V gene: TRBV28; CDR3 length: 13; clone size: .; D gene: .; CDR3 protein: CASSLIGTNTGTF; CDR3 DNA: TGTGCCAGCAGTTTAATAGGGACTAATACGGGAACCTTC
J gene: TRBJ2-7; V gene: TRBV5-1; CDR3 length: 13; clone size: .; D gene: .; CDR3 protein: CASSLALDYEQYF; CDR3 DNA: TGCGCCAGCAGCTTGGCTCTAGACTACGAGCAGTACTTC
J gene: TRBJ1-2; V gene: TRBV14; CDR3 length: 14; clone size: .; D gene: .; CDR3 protein: CASSQDGGARGYTF; CDR3 DNA: TGTGCCAGCAGCCAAGATGGGGGGGCGCGTGGCTACACCTTC
J gene: TRBJ2-2; V gene: TRBV25-1; CDR3 length: 14; clone size: .; D gene: .; CDR3 protein: CASSPGQNTGELFF; CDR3 DNA: TGTGCCAGCAGTCCGGGACAGAACACCGGGGAGCTGTTTTTT
J gene: TRBJ2-1; V gene: TRBV19; CDR3 length: 12; clone size: few; D gene: TRBD1; CDR3 protein: CASSIARGKQFF; CDR3 DNA: TGTGCCAGTAGTATAGCCAGGGGGAAGCAGTTCTTC
J gene: TRBJ2-1; V gene: TRBV9; CDR3 length: 16; clone size: few; D gene: .; CDR3 protein: CASSVPGQGGGNEQFF; CDR3 DNA: TGTGCCAGCAGCGTCCCCGGCCAAGGGGGGGGCAATGAGCAGTTCTTC
J gene: TRBJ1-2; V gene: TRBV5-6; CDR3 length: 13; clone size: .; D gene: .; CDR3 protein: CASSSGGGYGYTF; CDR3 DNA: TGTGCCAGCAGCTCCGGGGGGGGCTATGGCTACACCTTC
J gene: TRBJ1-2; V gene: TRBV25-1; CDR3 length: 12; clone size: .; D gene: .; CDR3 protein: CASSEFQGGYTF; CDR3 DNA: TGTGCCAGCAGTGAATTTCAGGGAGGCTACACCTTC
J gene: TRBJ1-1; V gene: TRBV7-2; CDR3 length: 13; clone size: .; D gene: .; CDR3 protein: CASSLDRYTEAFF; CDR3 DNA: TGTGCCAGCAGCTTAGACAGATACACTGAAGCTTTCTTT
J gene: TRBJ2-3; V gene: TRBV5-6; CDR3 length: 17; clone size: .; D gene: TRBD1; CDR3 protein: CASSLLTGTGKTDTQYF; CDR3 DNA: TGTGCCAGCAGCCTATTAACCGGGACAGGTAAAACAGATACGCAGTATTTT
J gene: TRBJ2-6; V gene: TRBV9; CDR3 length: 22; clone size: .; D gene: TRBD1; CDR3 protein: CASSVIRAGGQGIASGANVLTF; CDR3 DNA: TGTGCCAGCAGCGTAATAAGGGCCGGGGGACAGGGGATTGCCTCTGGGGCCAACGTCCTGACTTTC
J gene: TRBJ1-2; V gene: TRBV29-1; CDR3 length: 11; clone size: .; D gene: .; CDR3 protein: CSAEAPLGYTF; CDR3 DNA: TGCAGCGCAGAGGCCCCCTTGGGCTACACCTTC